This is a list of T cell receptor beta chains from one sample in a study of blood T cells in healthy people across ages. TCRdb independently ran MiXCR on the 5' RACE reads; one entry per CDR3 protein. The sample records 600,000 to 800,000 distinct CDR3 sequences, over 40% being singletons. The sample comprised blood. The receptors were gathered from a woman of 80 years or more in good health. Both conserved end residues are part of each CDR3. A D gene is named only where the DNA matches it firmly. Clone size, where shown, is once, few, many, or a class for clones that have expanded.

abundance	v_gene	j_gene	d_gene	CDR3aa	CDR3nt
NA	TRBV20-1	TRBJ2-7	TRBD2	CSAPHRGEYFYEQYF	TGCAGTGCCCCCCATCGGGGGGAATATTTCTACGAGCAGTACTTC
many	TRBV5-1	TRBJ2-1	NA	CASSLVPDAEQFF	TGCGCCAGCAGCTTGGTTCCCGACGCGGAGCAGTTCTTC
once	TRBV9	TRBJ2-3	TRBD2	CASSVVSGRADTQYF	TGTGCCAGCAGCGTAGTGAGCGGGAGGGCAGATACGCAGTATTTT
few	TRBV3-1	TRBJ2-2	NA	CASSQVRTQNTGELFF	TGTGCCAGCAGCCAAGTTCGGACACAAAACACCGGGGAGCTGTTTTTT
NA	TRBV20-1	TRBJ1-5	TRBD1	CSASHPGQGNQPQHF	TGCAGTGCTTCTCACCCGGGACAGGGGAATCAGCCCCAGCATTTT
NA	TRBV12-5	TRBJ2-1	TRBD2	CASVPGTGGLEDNEQFF	TGTGCTAGTGTCCCGGGAACGGGGGGACTAGAGGACAATGAGCAGTTCTTC
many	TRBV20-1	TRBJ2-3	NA	CSATDPGGTDTQYF	TGCAGTGCCACGGACCCAGGGGGCACAGATACGCAGTATTTT
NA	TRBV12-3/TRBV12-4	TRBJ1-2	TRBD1	CASSLGTGEAYGYTF	TGTGCCAGCAGTCTTGGGACAGGGGAGGCCTATGGCTACACCTTC
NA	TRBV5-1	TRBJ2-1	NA	CASSVVPGDNEQFF	TGCGCCAGCAGCGTGGTCCCCGGGGACAATGAGCAGTTCTTC
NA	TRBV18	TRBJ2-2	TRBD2	CASSPQTSATNTGELFF	TGTGCCAGCTCACCACAAACTAGCGCTACGAACACCGGGGAGCTGTTTTTT
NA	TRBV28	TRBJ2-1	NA	CASSQRSRRNEQFF	TGTGCCAGCAGTCAAAGGAGTAGGCGGAATGAGCAGTTCTTC
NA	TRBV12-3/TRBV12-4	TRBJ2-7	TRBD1	CASSARDRNHEQYF	TGTGCCAGCAGTGCCCGGGACAGGAACCACGAGCAGTACTTC
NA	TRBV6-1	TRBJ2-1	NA	CASSWDGSSYNEQFF	TGTGCCAGCAGTTGGGACGGATCTTCCTACAATGAGCAGTTCTTC
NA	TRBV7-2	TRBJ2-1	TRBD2	CASSLVWEGPYNEQFF	TGTGCCAGCAGCTTAGTGTGGGAGGGGCCCTACAATGAGCAGTTCTTC
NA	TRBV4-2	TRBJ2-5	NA	CASSQEWRNKGETQYF	TGTGCCAGCAGCCAAGAATGGCGCAACAAAGGAGAGACCCAGTACTTC
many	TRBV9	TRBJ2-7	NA	CASSVFPGPAYEQYF	TGTGCCAGCAGCGTCTTCCCCGGTCCCGCCTACGAGCAGTACTTC
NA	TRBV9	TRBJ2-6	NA	CTGSLSGANVLTF	TGTACCGGCAGTCTTTCTGGGGCCAACGTCCTGACTTTC
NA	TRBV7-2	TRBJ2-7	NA	CASRTDFSYEQYF	TGTGCCAGCAGGACGGACTTCTCCTACGAGCAGTACTTC
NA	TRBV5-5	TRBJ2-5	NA	CASSLEGTSSETQYF	TGTGCCAGCAGCTTGGAAGGGACGTCCTCCGAGACCCAGTACTTC
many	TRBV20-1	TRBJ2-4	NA	CSASRDKSFKNIQYF	TGCAGTGCTTCCCGGGACAAGTCATTTAAAAACATTCAGTACTTC
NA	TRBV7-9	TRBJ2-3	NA	CASSLVARLSTDTQYF	TGTGCCAGCAGCTTAGTTGCCAGGCTTAGCACAGATACGCAGTATTTT
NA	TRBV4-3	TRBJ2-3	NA	CASSQGAPRATDTQYF	TGCGCCAGCAGCCAAGGGGCCCCGAGGGCTACAGATACGCAGTATTTT
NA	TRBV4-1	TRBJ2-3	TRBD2	CASSRPPGAGGFTDTQYF	TGCGCCAGCAGCCGCCCTCCGGGCGCGGGAGGGTTCACAGATACGCAGTATTTT
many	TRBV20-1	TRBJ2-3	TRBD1	CSAAGTGISHTDTQYF	TGCAGTGCTGCCGGGACAGGGATATCCCACACAGATACGCAGTATTTT
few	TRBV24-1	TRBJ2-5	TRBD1	CATSDGDRGFRNEQYF	TGTGCCACCAGTGATGGAGACAGGGGATTTCGCAATGAGCAGTACTTC
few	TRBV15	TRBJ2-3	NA	CATSRDRVRGDTQYF	TGTGCCACCAGCAGAGATCGGGTTAGGGGTGATACGCAGTATTTT
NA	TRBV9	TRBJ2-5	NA	CASSVAPRTVQETQYF	TGTGCCAGCAGCGTAGCCCCCCGGACTGTCCAAGAGACCCAGTACTTC
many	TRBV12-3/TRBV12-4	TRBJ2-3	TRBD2	CASSLGLAVSTDTQYF	TGTGCCAGCAGTTTAGGACTAGCAGTTAGCACAGATACGCAGTATTTT
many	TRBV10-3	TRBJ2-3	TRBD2	CAISDNSGRAGDTQYF	TGTGCCATCAGTGATAATAGCGGGAGGGCGGGAGATACGCAGTATTTT
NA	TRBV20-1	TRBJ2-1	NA	CSAGDSRNEQFF	TGCAGTGCTGGGGACTCTAGGAATGAGCAGTTCTTC
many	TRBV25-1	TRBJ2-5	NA	CASSERGVKETQYF	TGTGCCAGCAGTGAAAGGGGAGTAAAAGAGACCCAGTACTTC
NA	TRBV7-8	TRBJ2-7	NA	CASSLGPGRHYEQYF	TGTGCCAGCAGCTTAGGTCCCGGCAGGCACTACGAGCAGTACTTC
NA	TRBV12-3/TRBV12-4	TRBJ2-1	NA	CASSPRPVNEQFF	TGTGCCAGCAGTCCCCGACCAGTGAATGAGCAGTTCTTC
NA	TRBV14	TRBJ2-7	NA	CASSQKARGALYEQYF	TGTGCCAGCAGCCAAAAAGCGAGAGGGGCTCTGTACGAGCAGTACTTC
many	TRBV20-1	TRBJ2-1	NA	CSARTLGFSYNEQFF	TGCAGTGCTAGAACCCTGGGGTTCTCCTACAATGAGCAGTTCTTC
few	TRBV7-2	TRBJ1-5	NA	CASSFWGYQPQHF	TGTGCCAGCAGCTTCTGGGGCTATCAGCCCCAGCATTTT
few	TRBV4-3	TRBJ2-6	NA	CASSQATGPGWANVLTF	TGCGCCAGCAGCCAAGCGACAGGCCCCGGATGGGCCAACGTCCTGACTTTC
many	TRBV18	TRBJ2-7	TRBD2	CASSPGGVRSYEQYF	TGTGCCAGCTCCCCGGGGGGGGTTAGGTCCTACGAGCAGTACTTC
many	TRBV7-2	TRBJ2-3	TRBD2	CASSLVGGRGGDTQYF	TGTGCCAGCAGCTTAGTCGGCGGGAGAGGCGGAGATACGCAGTATTTT
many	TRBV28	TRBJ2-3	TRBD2	CASRYWEAGLSGDTQYF	TGTGCCAGCAGGTACTGGGAAGCGGGGCTCTCCGGGGATACGCAGTATTTT
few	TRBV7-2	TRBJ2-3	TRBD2	CASMAGLGGSDTQYF	TGTGCCAGCATGGCGGGACTAGGAGGTTCAGATACGCAGTATTTT
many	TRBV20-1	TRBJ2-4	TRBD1	CSAPFGGTGNIQYF	TGCAGTGCTCCCTTCGGAGGGACAGGAAACATTCAGTACTTC
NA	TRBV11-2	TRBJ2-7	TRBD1	CASSLSGTGGDEQYF	TGTGCCAGCAGCCTAAGTGGGACAGGGGGCGACGAGCAGTACTTC
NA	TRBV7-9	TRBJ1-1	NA	CASSLAVRGQLNTEAFF	TGTGCCAGCAGCTTAGCGGTTCGGGGACAACTGAACACTGAAGCTTTCTTT
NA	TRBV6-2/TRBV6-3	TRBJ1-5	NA	CASRLYSDSNQPQHF	TGTGCCAGCAGACTGTACAGTGATAGCAATCAGCCCCAGCATTTT
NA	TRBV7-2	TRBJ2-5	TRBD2	CASSPHLRRGGETQYF	TGTGCCAGCAGCCCACACCTACGGCGGGGGGGCGAGACCCAGTACTTC
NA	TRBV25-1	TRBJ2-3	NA	CASSEDSAGDTQYF	TGTGCCAGCAGTGAGGACAGTGCAGGGGATACGCAGTATTTT
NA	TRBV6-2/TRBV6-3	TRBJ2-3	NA	CASSQNIDTQYF	TGTGCCAGCAGCCAAAATATTGATACGCAGTATTTT
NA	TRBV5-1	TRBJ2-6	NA	CASSLVGLQSSGANVLTF	TGCGCCAGCAGCTTGGTGGGTTTGCAGTCTTCTGGGGCCAACGTCCTGACTTTC
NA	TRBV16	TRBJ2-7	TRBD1	CASSPRDSLYEQYF	TGTGCCAGCAGCCCACGGGACAGCCTCTACGAGCAGTACTTC
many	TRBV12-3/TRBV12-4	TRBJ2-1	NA	CASSSRSAWEYNEQFF	TGTGCCAGCAGTTCGAGATCGGCCTGGGAGTACAATGAGCAGTTCTTC
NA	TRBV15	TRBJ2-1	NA	CATSRTGSEDYNEQFF	TGTGCCACCAGCAGGACTGGTTCCGAGGACTACAATGAGCAGTTCTTC
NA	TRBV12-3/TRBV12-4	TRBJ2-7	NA	CASRESGTGAYEQYF	TGTGCCAGCAGGGAAAGCGGGACAGGAGCCTACGAGCAGTACTTC
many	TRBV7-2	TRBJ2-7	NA	CASSFQTGQYEQYF	TGTGCCAGCAGCTTTCAGACAGGACAGTACGAGCAGTACTTC
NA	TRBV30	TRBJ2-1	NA	CAWNPRGRTYNEQFF	TGTGCCTGGAACCCCAGGGGTCGCACCTACAATGAGCAGTTCTTC
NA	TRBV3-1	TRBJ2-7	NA	CASSPLSGDEQYF	TGTGCCAGCAGCCCGCTTAGCGGAGACGAGCAGTACTTC
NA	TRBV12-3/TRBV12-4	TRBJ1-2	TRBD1	CASSLAGGTGYGYTF	TGTGCCAGCAGTCTCGCAGGGGGAACGGGCTATGGCTACACCTTC